This T cell receptor (beta chain) is from a study of response to subunit inactivated influenza vaccine (dated by TCRdb to the late 2010s). Broadly, across the study: To follow how T cells responded to a trivalent subunit inactivated influenza vaccine, the researchers relied on deep quantitative profiling of the T cell receptor repertoire. Overall study outcomes, separate from this receptor: The authors suggested that each seasonal influenza vaccination may recruit only a limited number of new T cells.

With regard to this clonotype: Its target antigen remains unknown. No much larger clone exists at a distance of one base, and base qualities are not known.

The CDR3 covers 13 residues, taking in both the cysteine and the phenylalanine. Left in the record is the CDR3 DNA by itself, 39 bases read in frame from the first base. V and J lose 6 bases and 1 base, and a span of 9 bases separates them. Library preparation was by RT-PCR. Sequencer: Illumina HiSeq 2500. Using fastp trimming at Q25 and MiXCR clonotype assembly, TCRdb reanalyzed the public sequencing data and kept in-frame beta chains. Rows are unified per CDR3 protein, each entry keeping the most common DNA and genes. The sample includes 250,000 to 350,000 distinct CDR3 sequences, with approximately 21% observed a single time. 10% to 13% of the sample is held by the ten biggest clonotypes.

The chain uses TRBV12-3 or TRBV12-4 and TRBJ1-1; perhaps TRBD1 is the D gene, with 5 bases matching. The material sequenced was PBMCs from blood, taken less than 22 months after vaccination. The origin of this receptor is a man between 45 and 75 years old who received an inactivated influenza vaccine. Donor details come from another sample of the same person, matched by shared clones. The DNA sequence follows: TGTGCCAGCAGGTTCACAGGGAACACTGAAGCTTTCTTT. It encodes CASRFTGNTEAFF.